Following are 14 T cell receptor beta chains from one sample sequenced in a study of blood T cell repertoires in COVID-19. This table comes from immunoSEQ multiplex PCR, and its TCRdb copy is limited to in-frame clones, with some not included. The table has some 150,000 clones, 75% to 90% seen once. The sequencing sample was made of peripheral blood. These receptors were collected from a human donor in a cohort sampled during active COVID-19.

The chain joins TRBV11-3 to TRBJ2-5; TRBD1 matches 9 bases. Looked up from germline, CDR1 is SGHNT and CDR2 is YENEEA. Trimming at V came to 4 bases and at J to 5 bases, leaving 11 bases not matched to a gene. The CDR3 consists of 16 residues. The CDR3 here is CASSSPGQGVEETQYF. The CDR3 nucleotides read TGTGCCAGCAGCTCTCCGGGACAGGGAGTGGAGGAGACCCAGTACTTC.

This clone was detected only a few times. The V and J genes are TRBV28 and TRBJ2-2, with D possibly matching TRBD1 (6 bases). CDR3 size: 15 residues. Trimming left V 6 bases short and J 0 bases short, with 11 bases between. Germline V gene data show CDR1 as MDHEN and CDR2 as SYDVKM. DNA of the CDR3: TGTGCCAGCAGCCTGACAGGCTCGAACACCGGGGAGCTGTTTTTT. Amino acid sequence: CASSLTGSNTGELFF.

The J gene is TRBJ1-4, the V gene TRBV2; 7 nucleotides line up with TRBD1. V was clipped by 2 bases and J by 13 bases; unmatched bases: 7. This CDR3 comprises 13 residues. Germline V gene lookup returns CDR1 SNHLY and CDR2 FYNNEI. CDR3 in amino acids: CASSESPQGILFF. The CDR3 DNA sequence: TGTGCCAGCAGTGAAAGCCCACAGGGGATACTGTTTTTT. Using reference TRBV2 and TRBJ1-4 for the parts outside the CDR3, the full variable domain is EPEVTQTPSHQVTQMGQEVILRCVPISNHLYFYWYRQILGQKVEFLVSFYNNEISEKSEIFDDQFSVERPDGSNFTLKIRSTKLEDSAMYFCASSESPQGILFFGSGTQLSVL.

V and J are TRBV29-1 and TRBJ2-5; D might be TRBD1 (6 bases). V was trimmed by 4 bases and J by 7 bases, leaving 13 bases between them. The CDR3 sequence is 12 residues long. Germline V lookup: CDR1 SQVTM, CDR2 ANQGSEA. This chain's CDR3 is CSVGAGVGTQYF. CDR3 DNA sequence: TGCAGCGTTGGGGCAGGGGTTGGGACCCAGTACTTC.

The CDR3 loop is CASSSRGNTIYF. Here the CDR3 DNA reads TGTGCCAGCAGCTCCCGGGGAAACACCATATATTTT. The chain has TRBV5-6 and TRBJ1-3; D gene unclear. Trimming left V 3 bases short and J 4 bases short, with 5 bases between. Germline V lookup: CDR1 SGHDT, CDR2 YYEEEE. The CDR3 length is 12 residues. Full variable domain (rest looked up from reference TRBV5-6 and TRBJ1-3): DAGVTQSPTHLIKTRGQQVTLRCSPKSGHDTVSWYQQALGQGPQFIFQYYEEEERQRGNFPDRFSGHQFPNYSSELNVNALLLGDSALYLCASSSRGNTIYFGEGSWLTVV.

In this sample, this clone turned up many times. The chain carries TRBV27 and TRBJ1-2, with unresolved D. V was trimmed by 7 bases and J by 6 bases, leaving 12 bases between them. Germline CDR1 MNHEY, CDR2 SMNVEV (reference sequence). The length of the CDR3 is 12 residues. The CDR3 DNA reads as TGTGCCAGCATGGGAGGAGGCCATGGCTACACCTTC. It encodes CASMGGGHGYTF.

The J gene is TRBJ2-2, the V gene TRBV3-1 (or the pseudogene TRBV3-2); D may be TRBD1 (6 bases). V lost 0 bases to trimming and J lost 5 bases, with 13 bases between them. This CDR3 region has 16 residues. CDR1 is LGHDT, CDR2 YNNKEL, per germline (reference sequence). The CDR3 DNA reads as TGTGCCAGCAGCCAAGAGGTGGGGGCGCTGACCGGGGAGCTGTTTTTT. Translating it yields CASSQEVGALTGELFF.

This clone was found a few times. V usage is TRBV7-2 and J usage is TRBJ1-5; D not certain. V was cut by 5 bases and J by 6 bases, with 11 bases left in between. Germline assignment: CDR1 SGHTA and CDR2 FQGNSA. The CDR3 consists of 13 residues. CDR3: CASSLFQRQPQHF. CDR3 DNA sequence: TGTGCCAGCAGCCTTTTTCAGCGTCAGCCCCAGCATTTT.

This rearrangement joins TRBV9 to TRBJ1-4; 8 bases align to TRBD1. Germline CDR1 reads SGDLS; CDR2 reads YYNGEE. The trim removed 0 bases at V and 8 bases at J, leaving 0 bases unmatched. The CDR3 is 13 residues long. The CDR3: CASSVGQGEKLFF. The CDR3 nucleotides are TGTGCCAGCAGCGTAGGACAGGGGGAAAAACTGTTTTTT.

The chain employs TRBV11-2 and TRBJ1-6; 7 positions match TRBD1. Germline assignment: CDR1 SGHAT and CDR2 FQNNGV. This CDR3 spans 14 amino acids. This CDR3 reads CAGGEQGVGSPLHF. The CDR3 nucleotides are TGTGCAGGAGGAGAGCAGGGGGTGGGTTCACCCCTCCACTTT.

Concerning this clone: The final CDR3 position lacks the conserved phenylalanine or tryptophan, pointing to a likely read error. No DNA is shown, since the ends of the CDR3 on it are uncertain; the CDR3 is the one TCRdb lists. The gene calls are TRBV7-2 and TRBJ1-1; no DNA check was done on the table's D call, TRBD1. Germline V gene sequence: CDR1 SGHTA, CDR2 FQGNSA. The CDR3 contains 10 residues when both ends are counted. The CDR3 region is CASSASGTVI.

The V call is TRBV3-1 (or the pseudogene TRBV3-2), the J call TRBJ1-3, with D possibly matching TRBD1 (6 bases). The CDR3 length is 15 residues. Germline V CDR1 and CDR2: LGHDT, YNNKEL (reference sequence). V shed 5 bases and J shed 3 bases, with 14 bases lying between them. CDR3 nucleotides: TGTGCCAGCAGCTCTGGGGGCTGGGGTGGAAACACCATATATTTT. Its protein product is CASSSGGWGGNTIYF.

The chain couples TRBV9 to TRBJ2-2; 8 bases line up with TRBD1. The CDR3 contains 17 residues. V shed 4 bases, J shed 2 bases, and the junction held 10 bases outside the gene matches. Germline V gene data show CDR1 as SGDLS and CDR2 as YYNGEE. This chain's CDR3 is CASSSGTGLTNTGELFF. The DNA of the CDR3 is TGTGCCAGCAGCTCCGGGACAGGACTTACTAACACCGGGGAGCTGTTTTTT.

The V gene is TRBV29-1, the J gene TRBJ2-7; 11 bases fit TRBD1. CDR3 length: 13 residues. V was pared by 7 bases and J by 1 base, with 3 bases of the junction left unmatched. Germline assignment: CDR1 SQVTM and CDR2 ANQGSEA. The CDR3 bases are TGCAGCGGAGGACAGGGGGCGTCCTACGAGCAGTACTTC. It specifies CSGGQGASYEQYF.